The 32 T cell receptor beta chains below were found in one sample sequenced in a study of PD-L1 blockade in urothelial cancer. Libraries were prepared by immunoSEQ multiplex PCR; TCRdb keeps only in-frame clonotypes and omits some of them. This table has about 100,000 clones, about 85% appearing once. The material sequenced was PBMCs, taken around atezolizumab (anti-PD-L1) treatment. The source is a middle-aged man with urothelial cancer.

This clone was picked up one time. The V gene is TRBV13, the J gene TRBJ2-7; tentatively, D is TRBD1 (5 bases). V shed 4 bases and J shed 5 bases, with 15 bases lying between them. The germline V gene has CDR1 PRHDT and CDR2 FYEKMQ (reference sequence). This CDR3 has 14 amino acids. The CDR3 nucleotides are TGTGCCAGCAGCTCCGGCCAGGGTTCGGACGAGCAGTACTTC. Translating it yields CASSSGQGSDEQYF.

The chain is built from TRBV29-1 and TRBJ2-2, with 9 bases fitting TRBD1. This CDR3 spans 13 amino acids. CDR1 and CDR2 (germline): SQVTM, ANQGSEA. The trim removed 6 bases at V and 2 bases at J, leaving 1 base unmatched. The CDR3 sequence: CSVDRGNTGELFF. DNA of the CDR3: TGCAGCGTGGACAGGGGAAACACCGGGGAGCTGTTTTTT.

The genes are TRBV27 and TRBJ2-3, with a weak D call TRBD2 (6 bases). The CDR3 spans 17 residues. Germline V gene lookup returns CDR1 MNHEY and CDR2 SMNVEV (reference sequence). Deletions cut 6 bases from V and 0 bases from J, with 19 bases between. CDR3 coding DNA: TGTGCCAGCAGCCCCTGGGCTATAGCGGCTAGCACAGATACGCAGTATTTT. Encoded protein: CASSPWAIAASTDTQYF.

In this sample, this clone turned up a few times. This chain connects TRBV10-3 to TRBJ2-1; D gene unclear. Per the germline V gene, CDR1 is ENHRY and CDR2 is SYGVKD. V lost 3 bases, J lost 9 bases, and 15 bases lay in between. This CDR3 has 14 residues. The CDR3 DNA reads as TGTGCCATCAGTGATGGTGCGGTGGCTGGTGAGCAGTTCTTC. Amino acids: CAISDGAVAGEQFF.

The table lists this clone with a few counts. Here the CDR3 DNA reads TGTGCCAGCACCGCGGGGGGGTCGGGCCAGCCCCAGCATTTT. Translating gives CASTAGGSGQPQHF. The V call is TRBV6-6, the J call TRBJ1-5, with D perhaps TRBD1 (5 bases). Germline loops: CDR1 MNHNY, CDR2 SVGAGI (reference sequence). The CDR3 has 14 amino acids. The V end was cut by 7 bases, the J end by 7 bases, with 17 bases between.

This clone was recorded once. The chain joins TRBV7-9 to TRBJ1-2; tentative D call: TRBD1 (5 bases). Trimming cost V 2 bases and J 5 bases, with 12 bases left between them. CDR1 SEHNR and CDR2 FQNEAQ come from the germline V gene (reference sequence). The CDR3 is 14 amino acids. In DNA form, the CDR3 reads TGTGCCAGCAGCTTAAGCACAGGAACTTATGGCTACACCTTC. Amino acids: CASSLSTGTYGYTF. Based on the CDR3 plus reference TRBV7-9 and TRBJ1-2, the full variable domain is DTGVSQNPRHKITKRGQNVTFRCDPISEHNRLYWYRQTLGQGPEFLTYFQNEAQLEKSRLLSDRFSAERPKGSFSTLEIQRTEQGDSAMYLCASSLSTGTYGYTFGSGTRLTVV.

The CDR3 DNA reads TGTGCCAGTAGTATAGTAAGGGGGTTCGGCTATGGCTACACCTTC. Translating gives CASSIVRGFGYGYTF. The V gene is TRBV19, the J gene TRBJ1-2, with a weak D call TRBD1 (6 bases). Trimming took 1 base from V and 4 from J, leaving 13 bases between them. CDR3 length: 15 amino acids. The germline V gene encodes CDR1 LNHDA and CDR2 SQIVND (reference sequence).

V is TRBV4-2 and J is TRBJ1-3; TRBD1 is a possible D gene (6 bases). Trimming took 3 bases from V and 0 from J, leaving 15 bases between them. The CDR3 totals 17 residues. Germline values: CDR1 LGHNA, CDR2 YNFKEQ. CDR3 nucleotides: TGTGCCAGCAGCCACCTAGGGGGGGACAACTCTGGAAACACCATATATTTT. Translation: CASSHLGGDNSGNTIYF.

The chain employs TRBV10-3 and TRBJ2-5, with 11 bases identical to TRBD1. Germline CDR1 is ENHRY and CDR2 is SYGVKD. V shed 3 bases and J 2 bases; nucleotides not matched to a gene: 5. This CDR3 contains 16 residues. The CDR3 loop reads CAISDGQGAIQETQYF. The CDR3 DNA reads TGTGCCATCAGTGATGGACAGGGGGCGATACAAGAGACCCAGTACTTC.

This clone showed up just a few times. The chain carries TRBV18 and TRBJ2-7; the match to TRBD1 covers 7 bases. Germline values: CDR1 KGHSH, CDR2 LQKENI. The CDR3 length is 13 residues. V shed 6 bases and J 1 base; nucleotides not matched to a gene: 3. The CDR3: CASSGTASYEQYF. In DNA form, the CDR3 reads TGTGCCAGCTCTGGGACAGCTTCCTACGAGCAGTACTTC. Using reference TRBV18 and TRBJ2-7 for the parts outside the CDR3, the full variable domain is NAGVMQNPRHLVRRRGQEARLRCSPMKGHSHVYWYRQLPEEGLKFMVYLQKENIIDESGMPKERFSAEFPKEGPSILRIQQVVRGDSAAYFCASSGTASYEQYFGPGTRLTVT.

The chain joins TRBV4-1 to TRBJ1-6, with a weak D call TRBD1 (6 bases). The germline V gene has CDR1 MGHRA and CDR2 YSYEKL. The CDR3 has 21 residues. Trimming cost V 4 bases and J 6 bases, with 31 bases left between them. CDR3 region: CASSLTAPTQPRTVGNSPLHF. The DNA for the CDR3 is TGCGCCAGCAGCCTTACGGCACCGACTCAACCCCGGACAGTTGGTAATTCACCCCTCCACTTT.

The chain is built from TRBV11-2 and TRBJ1-1; D remains ambiguous. Trimming took 5 bases from V and 4 from J, leaving 11 bases between them. The germline V gene has CDR1 SGHAT and CDR2 FQNNGV. CDR3 size: 13 residues. The DNA of the CDR3 is TGTGCCAGCAGCCATGGTTCCGGCACTGAAGCTTTCTTT. Translating it yields CASSHGSGTEAFF.

DNA for the CDR3: TGTGCCAGAGGGGGCGCGCGGGGGCAGGGGGCTATCTACGAGCAGTACTTC. Protein product: CARGGARGQGAIYEQYF. The rearrangement uses TRBV7-9 and TRBJ2-7; D is perhaps TRBD1 (8 bases). Germline V gene lookup returns CDR1 SEHNR and CDR2 FQNEAQ (reference sequence). Trimming removed 9 bases at V and 3 bases at J, with 27 bases between. The CDR3 is 17 residues long.

The V gene is TRBV5-6, the J gene TRBJ1-2; D possibly corresponds to TRBD1 (5 bases). Trimming took off 4 bases at V and 6 bases at J, with 10 bases between the two ends. CDR1 is SGHDT and CDR2 is YYEEEE in the germline V gene. CDR3 length equals 12 residues. CDR3: CASSLDSDGYTF. The CDR3 DNA sequence: TGTGCCAGCAGCCTTGACAGCGATGGCTACACCTTC.

A remark on this clone: The junction and the germline gene differ at one end; a read error may be behind it. This chain joins TRBV7-7 and TRBJ2-7, with D possibly TRBD2 on 5 matching bases. The CDR3 is made up of 13 amino acids. Germline loops: CDR1 SSHAT, CDR2 FNYEAQ (reference sequence). This CDR3 reads CASSVGDSYEQYF. The CDR3, as DNA: TGTGCTAGCAGCGTGGGAGACTCCTACGAGCAGTACTTC. The whole variable domain, remainder taken from reference TRBV7-7 and TRBJ2-7, is GAGVSQSPRYKVTKRGQDVTLRCDPISSHATLYWYQQALGQGPEFLTYFNYEAQPDKSGLPSDRFSAERPEGSISTLTIQRTEQRDSAMYRCASSVGDSYEQYFGPGTRLTVT.

This rearrangement joins TRBV28 to TRBJ2-1, with 10 bases that match TRBD2. Trimming cost V 3 bases and J 5 bases; bases outside gene matches: 16. The CDR3 is 19 amino acids. Per germline, CDR1 MDHEN and CDR2 SYDVKM. The DNA for the CDR3 is TGTGCCAGCAGTTTTGGGCTAGCGGGAGTGCCACTCCTAGACAATGAGCAGTTCTTC. It specifies CASSFGLAGVPLLDNEQFF.

The gene calls are TRBV5-1 and TRBJ1-1, with D perhaps matching TRBD1 (5 bases). The germline V gene encodes CDR1 SGHRS and CDR2 YFSETQ. The V and J ends lost 0 bases and 7 bases respectively, with 10 bases between them. The CDR3 length is 13 residues. Here the CDR3 DNA reads TGCGCCAGCAGCTTGGGTGGGGGGGGTGAAGCTTTCTTT. Translation: CASSLGGGGEAFF.

This rearrangement joins TRBV15 to TRBJ2-5; 8 nucleotides agree with TRBD2. The CDR3 is made up of 16 amino acids. In germline, CDR1 is LNHNV, CDR2 YYDKDF (reference sequence). V shed 1 base, J shed 5 bases, and the junction held 9 bases outside the gene matches. The CDR3 protein is CATSRGSAGGYETQYF. In DNA form, the CDR3 reads TGTGCCACCAGCAGAGGTTCTGCGGGGGGTTATGAGACCCAGTACTTC. Using reference TRBV15 and TRBJ2-5 for the parts outside the CDR3, the full variable domain is DAMVIQNPRYQVTQFGKPVTLSCSQTLNHNVMYWYQQKSSQAPKLLFHYYDKDFNNEADTPDNFQSRRPNTSFCFLDIRSPGLGDTAMYLCATSRGSAGGYETQYFGPGTRLLVL.

The chain has TRBV7-6 and TRBJ2-5, with 7 bases aligning to TRBD1. The CDR3 sequence is 15 residues long. V lost 2 bases, J lost 2 bases, and 5 bases stayed unmatched. Germline values: CDR1 SGHVS, CDR2 FNYEAQ. DNA of the CDR3: TGTGCCAGCAGCTTATTAGGGACAGCTCAAGAGACCCAGTACTTC. As protein: CASSLLGTAQETQYF.

The chain links TRBV4-2 to TRBJ1-2; 7 bases align to TRBD1. The germline CDR1 and CDR2 sequences are LGHNA and YNFKEQ. V lost 2 bases, J lost 3 bases, and 6 bases stayed unmatched. This CDR3 contains 15 residues. The CDR3 loop is CASSQSTGTDYGYTF. CDR3 DNA: TGTGCCAGCAGCCAATCGACCGGGACAGACTATGGCTACACCTTC.

The chain carries TRBV6-5 and TRBJ1-4, with 7 bases that match TRBD1. Losses at the gene ends were 4 bases for V and 5 bases for J; bases not matched to a gene: 4. Germline V gene data show CDR1 as MNHEY and CDR2 as SVGAGI. This CDR3 spans 14 amino acids. CDR3 coding DNA: TGTGCCAGCAGTTGGAGGGGGCCGAATGAAAAACTGTTTTTT. Protein product: CASSWRGPNEKLFF.

The V call is TRBV7-6, the J call TRBJ2-5; TRBD1 aligns across 9 bases. CDR3 length: 16 residues. V lost 5 bases, J lost 4 bases, and 11 bases stayed unmatched. Germline V gives CDR1 SGHVS, CDR2 FNYEAQ. The CDR3 DNA sequence: TGTGCCAGCAGCCACCGGGGGACAGGGCTATTAGAGACCCAGTACTTC. This encodes CASSHRGTGLLETQYF.

This sequence joins TRBV29-1 and TRBJ2-7; no clear D gene. V gave up 1 base and J gave up 0 bases, with 7 bases separating them. CDR1 is SQVTM, CDR2 ANQGSEA, per germline. The CDR3 runs 13 residues. The CDR3 DNA follows: TGCAGCGTTGAAGTTGCGCACTCCTACGAGCAGTACTTC. This encodes CSVEVAHSYEQYF.

The chain uses TRBV5-1 and TRBJ2-1; 15 bases line up with TRBD2. After removal of 4 bases from V and 7 bases from J, the junction contained 9 bases not matched to a gene. The CDR3 loop spans 17 amino acids. Germline loops: CDR1 SGHRS, CDR2 YFSETQ. The CDR3 region is CASSKTGLAGGQNEQFF. Here the CDR3 DNA reads TGCGCCAGCAGCAAAACGGGACTAGCGGGAGGACAGAATGAGCAGTTCTTC.

The rearrangement links TRBV28 to TRBJ2-1; 7 bases map to TRBD2. The CDR3 has 15 residues. Germline CDR1 MDHEN, CDR2 SYDVKM. V was pared by 0 bases and J by 6 bases, with 5 bases of the junction left unmatched. The CDR3 protein is CASSLWAGVFNEQFF. CDR3 in DNA: TGTGCCAGCAGTTTATGGGCGGGAGTATTCAATGAGCAGTTCTTC.

The V call is TRBV6-1, the J call TRBJ1-5, with a weak D call TRBD1 (6 bases). This CDR3 is built from 15 residues. Trimming pared 2 bases from V and 6 bases from J, leaving 14 bases between. Germline V gene data show CDR1 as MNHNS and CDR2 as SASEGT. Written as DNA, the CDR3 is TGTGCCAGCAGTGAATTATGGCAGGGGCCTCAGCCCCAGCATTTT. Its protein product is CASSELWQGPQPQHF.

CDR3 protein: CASSLDRVPYEQYF. CDR3 DNA sequence: TGTGCCAGCAGCTTAGACAGGGTCCCCTACGAGCAGTACTTC. The chain is built from TRBV7-9 and TRBJ2-7; possible D gene TRBD1, 6 bases. The CDR3 consists of 14 residues. Germline lookup yields CDR1 SEHNR and CDR2 FQNEAQ (reference sequence). V lost 1 base, J lost 2 bases, and 9 bases lay in between. Full variable domain (outside the CDR3, taken from reference TRBV7-9 and TRBJ2-7): DTGVSQNPRHKITKRGQNVTFRCDPISEHNRLYWYRQTLGQGPEFLTYFQNEAQLEKSRLLSDRFSAERPKGSFSTLEIQRTEQGDSAMYLCASSLDRVPYEQYFGPGTRLTVT.

The rearrangement uses TRBV2 and TRBJ2-3; 11 bases line up with TRBD2. The CDR3 has 15 amino acids. The trim removed 9 bases at V and 1 base at J, leaving 6 bases unmatched. Germline V gene sequence: CDR1 SNHLY, CDR2 FYNNEI. CDR3 amino acids: CARSLAGVGTDTQYF. The CDR3 region has the DNA TGTGCCAGGTCACTAGCGGGAGTCGGCACAGATACGCAGTATTTT.

This sequence joins TRBV28 and TRBJ2-3; tentatively, D is TRBD1 (7 bases). V shed 8 bases and J shed 1 base, with 19 bases lying between them. The CDR3 consists of 16 residues. Germline CDR1 MDHEN, CDR2 SYDVKM. The chain's CDR3 is CASPPGGTSGTDTQYF. The DNA of the CDR3 is TGTGCCAGCCCTCCAGGGGGGACTTCGGGCACAGATACGCAGTATTTT.

The chain combines TRBV6-5 with TRBJ1-2; 11 bases map to TRBD1. Germline V gene data show CDR1 as MNHEY and CDR2 as SVGAGI. J was trimmed by 2 bases and V by 8 bases; bases with no gene match: 1. The CDR3 sequence is 13 residues long. The CDR3 loop reads CASRDRGNYGYTF. The CDR3 DNA reads TGTGCCAGCCGGGACAGGGGGAACTATGGCTACACCTTC.

The chain has TRBV19 and TRBJ1-1; D possibly corresponds to TRBD1 (5 bases). Germline assignment: CDR1 LNHDA and CDR2 SQIVND (reference sequence). Trimming stripped 10 bases from V and 4 bases from J, with 16 bases between. The CDR3 has 13 residues. The CDR3 reads CAISRAKGTEAFF. DNA of the CDR3: TGTGCCATCTCCAGGGCCAAGGGCACTGAAGCTTTCTTT.

Comment on this clone: Distinct nucleotide sequences in the sample also encode this CDR3. V gene TRBV4-1 combines with J gene TRBJ1-1; D is possibly TRBD1 (6 bases). The V and J ends lost 1 base and 2 bases respectively, with 8 bases between them. The length of the CDR3 is 14 residues. Germline V gene lookup returns CDR1 MGHRA and CDR2 YSYEKL. CDR3 region: CASSQADRNTEAFF. For the CDR3, the DNA is TGCGCCAGCAGCCAAGCGGACAGAAACACTGAAGCTTTCTTT.